The 29 T cell receptor beta chains below all came from one sample that was sequenced in a study of blood T cells in healthy people across ages. The authors ran a second PCR of 7 to 11 cycles using a sample-barcoded 5' primer and a J-beta primer mix. Each CDR3 protein gets one entry after TCRdb re-called the 5' RACE reads with MiXCR. The table shows 1.6 million or so distinct CDR3 sequences, with approximately 32% occurring only once. Sequences were obtained from blood. These receptors all come from a woman aged 25 to 39 in good health.

This clonotype was observed a few times. CDR3 nucleotide sequence: TGTGCCAGCAGCCTAGGGGGGAGCGGGCACTCCTACAATGAGCAGTTCTTC. It yields the protein CASSLGGSGHSYNEQFF. This chain connects TRBV4-2 to TRBJ2-1; either TRBD1 or TRBD2 may supply D (6 bases each). V lost 4 bases, J lost 0 bases, and 16 bases lay in between. Germline V lookup: CDR1 LGHNA, CDR2 YNFKEQ. This CDR3 region has 17 residues.

This clonotype was detected many times. The chain is built from TRBV6-7 and TRBJ2-1; 7 positions match TRBD2. TRBV6-7 is known as an ORF, though its function is uncertain. This CDR3 region has 16 residues. J gave up 0 bases and V 6 bases, and 8 bases lay outside the gene matches. As DNA, the CDR3 is TGTGCCAGCAGGTCAGCGGGGATAAGCTCCTACAATGAGCAGTTCTTC. It is translated as CASRSAGISSYNEQFF.

This clonotype was found many times. The V call is TRBV29-1, the J call TRBJ2-3; 10 nucleotides line up with TRBD2. Trimming at V came to 4 bases and at J to 4 bases, leaving 11 bases not matched to a gene. The length of the CDR3 is 16 residues. Germline V gene lookup returns CDR1 SQVTM and CDR2 ANQGSEA. As DNA, the CDR3 is TGCAGCGTTGCCGGCCCTAGCGGGAGCGTAGCAGATACGCAGTATTTT. It specifies CSVAGPSGSVADTQYF.

A remark on this clonotype: A much larger clone is a single base away; this may be a read error. This chain uses TRBV12-3 or TRBV12-4 with TRBJ2-1, with D unresolved. Trimming stripped 6 bases from V and 11 bases from J, with 14 bases between. The length of the CDR3 is 12 residues. CDR3 DNA: TGTGCCAGCAGCCCCAACCTCTCTCAGCAGTTCTTC. Amino acid sequence: CASSPNLSQQFF.

This clonotype was seen only a few times. The CDR3 spells CSATGDLGGYTF. The CDR3 DNA sequence: TGCAGTGCGACAGGGGATTTGGGTGGCTACACCTTC. The chain recombines TRBV20-1 with TRBJ1-2; TRBD1 matches 8 bases. This CDR3 contains 12 residues. Trimming took 6 bases from V and 7 from J; bases not matched to a gene: 7. Germline CDR1 reads DFQATT; CDR2 reads SNEGSKA (reference sequence).

The chain has TRBV30 and TRBJ1-2; D gene unclear. The V gene's germline CDR1 is GTSNPN and CDR2 SVGIG (reference sequence). This CDR3 has 14 residues. Trimming removed 0 bases at V and 7 bases at J, with 15 bases between. The CDR3 nucleotides read TGTGCCTGGAGTGTAGAAAGCCGCTCCAGTGGCTACACCTTC. Translation gives CAWSVESRSSGYTF. Full variable domain (missing parts from reference TRBV30 and TRBJ1-2): SQTIHQWPATLVQPVGSPLSLECTVEGTSNPNLYWYRQAAGRGLQLLFYSVGIGQISSEVPQNLSASRPQDRQFILSSKKLLLSDSGFYLCAWSVESRSSGYTFGSGTRLTVV.

In its sample, this clonotype was seen many times. This rearrangement joins TRBV5-6 to TRBJ1-2; D gene ambiguous. This CDR3 comprises 16 residues. Deletions cut 2 bases from V and 0 bases from J, with 14 bases between. In germline, CDR1 is SGHDT, CDR2 YYEEEE. As DNA, the CDR3 is TGTGCCAGCAGCTTTGTGAGGGCCTCAGCTAACTATGGCTACACCTTC. Translating gives CASSFVRASANYGYTF. Based on the CDR3 plus reference TRBV5-6 and TRBJ1-2, the full variable domain is DAGVTQSPTHLIKTRGQQVTLRCSPKSGHDTVSWYQQALGQGPQFIFQYYEEEERQRGNFPDRFSGHQFPNYSSELNVNALLLGDSALYLCASSFVRASANYGYTFGSGTRLTVV.

This chain uses TRBV18 with TRBJ1-1; perhaps TRBD1 as D (6 bases). The CDR3 covers 16 residues. V lost 3 bases and J 1 base, leaving 15 bases between the germline ends. CDR1 and CDR2 (germline): KGHSH, LQKENI. CDR3 nucleotides: TGTGCCAGCTCACCGAGGGGGGGACGGGGGAACACTGAAGCTTTCTTT. This encodes CASSPRGGRGNTEAFF.

The rearrangement uses TRBV4-1 and TRBJ2-5, with D hard to call. The germline CDR1 and CDR2 sequences are MGHRA and YSYEKL. The V and J ends lost 1 base and 4 bases respectively, with 16 bases between them. The CDR3 runs to 16 residues. The CDR3 loop is CASSQVRLVERETQYF. CDR3 bases: TGCGCCAGCAGCCAAGTAAGGCTAGTTGAGAGAGAGACCCAGTACTTC.

This sequence joins TRBV20-1 and TRBJ2-1; TRBD2 might be the D (6 bases). V lost 1 base and J lost 6, with 25 bases in between. Per the germline V gene, CDR1 is DFQATT and CDR2 is SNEGSKA (reference sequence). The CDR3 covers 18 residues. CDR3 DNA: TGCAGTGCTAGAGGATCCCGGAGGAGCGGGCCCGTTACCAATGAGCAGTTCTTC. As protein: CSARGSRRSGPVTNEQFF.

The genes are TRBV3-1 and TRBJ1-2; the D gene is possibly TRBD1 (5 bases). CDR1 is LGHDT, CDR2 YNNKEL, per germline (reference sequence). The CDR3 spans 15 residues. Trimming stripped 1 base from V and 0 bases from J, with 9 bases between. The chain's CDR3 is CASSQGQIANYGYTF. The CDR3 nucleotides are TGTGCCAGCAGCCAAGGACAGATAGCTAACTATGGCTACACCTTC.

As concerns this clonotype: A junction end diverges from the germline sequence, so it may reflect a read error. The V gene is TRBV4-2, the J gene TRBJ2-7; 8 bases are a match to TRBD1. CDR1 and CDR2 (germline): LGHNA, YNFKEQ. The CDR3 consists of 14 residues. The CDR3 spells CVSSLRQGRYEQYF. CDR3 coding DNA: TGTGTCAGCAGCCTACGACAGGGGAGGTACGAGCAGTACTTC.

This clonotype was observed many times. The chain has TRBV20-1 and TRBJ2-7; D unresolved. The CDR3 is 13 amino acids. Germline V gives CDR1 DFQATT, CDR2 SNEGSKA (reference sequence). V was shortened by 1 base and J by 0 bases, with 7 bases between the two germline ends. CDR3: CSARVGVSYEQYF. In nucleotides, the CDR3 is TGCAGTGCTAGAGTGGGCGTCTCCTACGAGCAGTACTTC.

This clonotype has only a few counts. CDR3 residues: CASSQLGTLNYGYTF. The CDR3 region has the DNA TGTGCCAGCAGCCAACTCGGGACCCTTAACTATGGCTACACCTTC. This chain joins TRBV6-2 or TRBV6-3 and TRBJ1-2; tentatively, D is TRBD1 (5 bases). The CDR3 totals 15 residues. The V and J ends lost 6 bases and 1 base respectively, with 15 bases between them. Germline lookup yields CDR1 MNHEY and CDR2 SVGEGT.

The chain recombines TRBV27 with TRBJ2-4; TRBD1 matches at 7 bases. Looked up from germline, CDR1 is MNHEY and CDR2 is SMNVEV (reference sequence). The CDR3 runs to 18 residues. V gave up 5 bases and J gave up 0 bases; unmatched junction bases: 13. The CDR3 DNA reads TGTGCCAGCAGTCCCTGGACAGGTCTCGACCTAGCCAAAAACATTCAGTACTTC. Translated, it gives CASSPWTGLDLAKNIQYF.

This clonotype has more than one count but fewer than ten. This chain joins TRBV3-1 and TRBJ2-1, with D unresolved. CDR1 is LGHDT and CDR2 is YNNKEL in the germline V gene (reference sequence). V lost 0 bases and J 8 bases, leaving 14 bases between the germline ends. This CDR3 is built from 15 residues. This chain's CDR3 is CASSQDSSGSHEQFF. The CDR3 nucleotides read TGTGCCAGCAGCCAAGATTCCTCCGGATCCCATGAGCAGTTCTTC.

This clonotype was seen repeatedly, ten times or more. The V and J genes are TRBV4-1 and TRBJ2-3; tentative D call: TRBD2 (5 bases). Germline V lookup: CDR1 MGHRA, CDR2 YSYEKL. V lost 6 bases, J lost 4 bases, and 11 bases lay in between. This CDR3 comprises 13 residues. CDR3 nucleotides: TGCGCCAGCAGTCAACTAGTTGCAGATACGCAGTATTTT. This codes for CASSQLVADTQYF.

The chain is built from TRBV5-1 and TRBJ2-1; tentative D call: TRBD1 (5 bases). Germline values: CDR1 SGHRS, CDR2 YFSETQ. V shed 10 bases and J shed 0 bases, with 17 bases lying between them. This CDR3 comprises 15 residues. The CDR3 loop is CADSVQSGSYNEQFF. The CDR3 DNA sequence: TGCGCCGACAGCGTTCAATCCGGCTCCTACAATGAGCAGTTCTTC.

This CDR3 reads CASSLARAGGNEQFF. For the CDR3, the DNA is TGCGCCAGCAGCTTGGCCAGGGCAGGGGGGAATGAGCAGTTCTTC. The chain joins TRBV5-1 to TRBJ2-1; D possibly corresponds to TRBD1 (7 bases). The ends were cut back, 0 bases at V and 7 bases at J, with 14 bases in the middle. The V gene's germline CDR1 is SGHRS and CDR2 YFSETQ. The CDR3 runs 15 residues.

A few counts support this clonotype. The rearrangement uses TRBV4-1 and TRBJ2-3, with 7 bases fitting TRBD2. The germline V gene has CDR1 MGHRA and CDR2 YSYEKL. This CDR3 is 15 amino acids long. Trimming at V came to 1 base and at J to 2 bases, leaving 3 bases not matched to a gene. The CDR3 reads CASSQGAGFTDTQYF. CDR3 DNA: TGCGCCAGCAGCCAAGGAGCGGGATTCACAGATACGCAGTATTTT.

As regards this clonotype: A read error may account for a junction end that differs from germline. V is TRBV29-1 and J is TRBJ1-2; 9 bases are shared with TRBD1. CDR1 is SQVTM, CDR2 ANQGSEA, per germline. This CDR3 region has 13 residues. In DNA form, the CDR3 reads TGCATCGTTCCGGGACAGGGCCTTGGTGGCTACACCTTC. This encodes CIVPGQGLGGYTF.

This clonotype has more than one count but fewer than ten. The J gene is TRBJ2-3, the V gene TRBV20-1; TRBD2 is a possible D gene (6 bases). The CDR3 length is 13 residues. Per germline, CDR1 DFQATT and CDR2 SNEGSKA (reference sequence). The V and J ends lost 6 bases and 1 base respectively, with 11 bases between them. The CDR3: CSAPWGGTDTQYF. The CDR3 bases are TGCAGTGCCCCCTGGGGGGGCACAGATACGCAGTATTTT.

This clonotype was picked up many times. V gene TRBV4-2 combines with J gene TRBJ2-1; 8 nucleotides match TRBD2. The germline gives CDR1 LGHNA, CDR2 YNFKEQ. The CDR3 is made up of 15 amino acids. V shed 0 bases and J 10 bases; nucleotides not matched to a gene: 8. CDR3 nucleotide sequence: TGTGCCAGCAGCCAAGAATTCGGGGGGGCTGGGGAGCAGTTCTTC. It specifies CASSQEFGGAGEQFF.

Notes on this clonotype: A much larger clone lies a single base off, so this may be a read error. The CDR3 loop reads CTSSSLRGGRETQYF. The CDR3 DNA is TGTACCAGCAGTTCGTTGCGGGGGGGCAGAGAGACCCAGTACTTC. V gene TRBV6-6 combines with J gene TRBJ2-5; 9 bases match TRBD2. Germline V gene data show CDR1 as MNHNY and CDR2 as SVGAGI (reference sequence). The CDR3 has 15 residues.

This chain uses TRBV20-1 with TRBJ2-3; 9 positions match TRBD2. Germline CDR1 and CDR2: DFQATT and SNEGSKA (reference sequence). This CDR3 is 15 amino acids long. V was pared by 0 bases and J by 5 bases, with 6 bases of the junction left unmatched. The CDR3 DNA is TGCAGTGCTAGAGATCAGCGGGGGGCATTAGATACGCAGTATTTT. This encodes CSARDQRGALDTQYF.

This clonotype was seen ten or more times. The rearrangement joins TRBV5-4 to TRBJ2-1, with a possible D match to TRBD2 (6 bases). CDR3 length equals 14 residues. Germline V gene data show CDR1 as SGHNT and CDR2 as YYREEE (reference sequence). The V end was cut by 2 bases, the J end by 7 bases, with 13 bases between. The DNA for the CDR3 is TGTGCCAGCAGCTTTTTGGAGGGGTGGAATGAGCAGTTCTTC. Translated: CASSFLEGWNEQFF.

The J gene is TRBJ2-5, the V gene TRBV20-1, with a weak D call TRBD2 (5 bases). The J call may be faulty, since TRBJ2-7 better matches the DNA end. There are 14 residues in the CDR3. Germline V gene sequence: CDR1 DFQATT, CDR2 SNEGSKA (reference sequence). The CDR3 DNA is TGCAGTGCTAGAGAAGACGGTGAGGGCTACGAGCAGTACTTC. Translated, it gives CSAREDGEGYEQYF.

This clonotype was seen more than once but under ten times. Given a much more abundant clone one base away, this may be a read error. The CDR3 bases are TGCAGTGCTAGAGGTGGGGGCCTAGCGGGAGATATCCAAGAGGCCCAGTACTTC. Translated: CSARGGGLAGDIQEAQYF. V is TRBV20-1 and J is TRBJ2-5; TRBD2 matches 10 bases. The CDR3 runs to 18 residues. CDR1 is DFQATT and CDR2 is SNEGSKA in the germline V gene (reference sequence).

This clonotype has ten or more counts. V gene TRBV20-1 combines with J gene TRBJ1-5; 7 bases line up with TRBD1. V shed 1 base and J 7 bases; nucleotides not matched to a gene: 4. The CDR3 loop spans 13 amino acids. Germline assignment: CDR1 DFQATT and CDR2 SNEGSKA (reference sequence). The DNA for the CDR3 is TGCAGTGCTAGAGTTACAGGGGAACAGCCCCAGCATTTT. The encoded protein is CSARVTGEQPQHF.